This passage covers 26 T cell receptor beta chains from one sample sequenced in a study of T cells expressing NK-cell markers. TCRdb reprocessed the 5' RACE reads, with one entry per CDR3 protein and no DNA. This sample's table reports roughly 390,000 distinct CDR3 sequences. Sequencing was carried out using blood T cells: a sorted CD56 or NKG2C T cell subset, CD4+ or CD8+ T cells, or bulk PBMC T cells (not recorded which). The receptors originated from a woman between 50 and 59 years old in good health.

This chain's CDR3 is CASSARLAVTDTQYF. The V gene is TRBV9, the J gene TRBJ2-3; checking the TCRdb D call of TRBD2 is not possible without DNA. The V gene's germline CDR1 is SGDLS and CDR2 YYNGEE. The CDR3 spans 15 residues.

The V call is TRBV10-1, the J call TRBJ1-2; lacking DNA, the TRBD1 call made by TCRdb goes unchecked. The CDR3 covers 13 residues. CDR1 WNHNN and CDR2 SYGVQD come from the germline V gene (reference sequence). CDR3 sequence: CASSDGGDYGYTF.

The rearrangement links TRBV5-1 to TRBJ2-2. The CDR3 contains 16 residues. Germline CDR1 is SGHRS and CDR2 is YFSETQ. CDR3: CASSLGLQLNTGELFF.

V and J are TRBV12-3 or TRBV12-4 and TRBJ2-1; TCRdb's D call of TRBD2 is untestable without DNA. CDR3 size: 18 residues. The CDR3 sequence: CASSLLAGGPTSYNEQFF.

The J gene is TRBJ2-7, the V gene TRBV7-6; TCRdb calls TRBD1, which cannot be checked without DNA. The CDR3 has 16 amino acids. Germline V gives CDR1 SGHVS, CDR2 FNYEAQ. The chain's CDR3 is CASSLGRRQGSYEQYF. The full variable domain, completed using reference TRBV7-6 and TRBJ2-7, is GAGVSQSPRYKVTKRGQDVALRCDPISGHVSLYWYRQALGQGPEFLTYFNYEAQQDKSGLPNDRFSAERPEGSISTLTIQRTEQRDSAMYRCASSLGRRQGSYEQYFGPGTRLTVT.

The chain employs TRBV6-5 and TRBJ2-1; no DNA is available, so the TRBD1 call from TCRdb remains unchecked. This CDR3 contains 15 residues. Per germline, CDR1 MNHEY and CDR2 SVGAGI. The CDR3 region is CASKGGDRGSNEQFF.

The rearrangement links TRBV9 to TRBJ1-2. The germline gives CDR1 SGDLS, CDR2 YYNGEE. The CDR3 has 16 amino acids. The CDR3 loop is CASSAWGQRANYGYTF.

The chain carries TRBV4-1 and TRBJ2-6; there is no DNA to check the TCRdb D call of TRBD1. This CDR3 has 19 residues. The germline V gene encodes CDR1 MGHRA and CDR2 YSYEKL. The CDR3 here is CASSQDPGVPRSGANVLTF.

This chain links TRBV20-1 with TRBJ2-7; TCRdb's D call of TRBD2 is untestable without DNA. The CDR3 extends over 13 amino acids. Germline V CDR1 and CDR2: DFQATT, SNEGSKA (reference sequence). Here the CDR3 reads CSASAGVSREQYF.

The genes are TRBV20-1 and TRBJ2-2; TCRdb's D call of TRBD2 is untestable without DNA. Germline V CDR1 and CDR2: DFQATT, SNEGSKA (reference sequence). CDR3 length equals 14 residues. CDR3 in amino acids: CSAVEGTGTGELFF.

The J gene is TRBJ2-5, the V gene TRBV30; TCRdb selects TRBD1, and the lack of DNA leaves this call unchecked. The CDR3 has 13 amino acids. Germline V CDR1 and CDR2: GTSNPN, SVGIG (reference sequence). CDR3 sequence reads: CAWSDTGEETQYF.

The rearrangement uses TRBV20-1 and TRBJ2-5; TCRdb indicates TRBD2, and absent DNA this call remains unverified. The CDR3 spans 17 residues. Looked up from germline, CDR1 is DFQATT and CDR2 is SNEGSKA (reference sequence). The CDR3 protein is CSARDGTSSRGLETQYF.

The chain joins TRBV5-1 to TRBJ2-1. CDR3 length: 18 residues. Germline V gives CDR1 SGHRS, CDR2 YFSETQ. CDR3 in amino acids: CASSLSGGSQTSYNEQFF.

CDR3 loop: CAISSRSNEQFF. This chain joins TRBV10-3 and TRBJ2-1. The length of the CDR3 is 12 residues. Germline values: CDR1 ENHRY, CDR2 SYGVKD.

The chain recombines TRBV20-1 with TRBJ1-2. In germline, CDR1 is DFQATT, CDR2 SNEGSKA (reference sequence). This CDR3 contains 15 residues. CDR3 loop: CSASRINRTNYGYTF.

This CDR3 reads CASSLGAGPDNEQFF. This chain joins TRBV5-1 and TRBJ2-1; TCRdb's D gene call, TRBD1, goes unchecked for lack of DNA. The length of the CDR3 is 15 residues. In germline, CDR1 is SGHRS, CDR2 YFSETQ.

V and J are TRBV29-1 and TRBJ2-5; absent DNA, TCRdb's TRBD2 call cannot be checked. The germline V gene encodes CDR1 SQVTM and CDR2 ANQGSEA. The CDR3 spans 14 residues. This CDR3 is CSVAGTTLTETQYF. Drawing the rest from reference TRBV29-1 and TRBJ2-5, the complete variable domain is SAVISQKPSRDICQRGTSLTIQCQVDSQVTMMFWYRQQPGQSLTLIATANQGSEATYESGFVIDKFPISRPNLTFSTLTVSNMSPEDSSIYLCSVAGTTLTETQYFGPGTRLLVL.

The rearrangement uses TRBV6-2 or TRBV6-3 and TRBJ2-7; the TCRdb call, TRBD2, lacks DNA for checking. Germline loops: CDR1 MNHEY, CDR2 SVGEGT. This CDR3 is 14 amino acids long. The CDR3 loop is CASNDPGTSYEQYF.

The chain has TRBV6-2 or TRBV6-3 and TRBJ2-1; TCRdb proposes TRBD2, but this gene call is untestable without DNA. The CDR3 length is 13 residues. The germline CDR1 and CDR2 sequences are MNHEY and SVGEGT. The CDR3 loop is CASRTSAGNEQFF.

This chain links TRBV5-1 with TRBJ2-1; TCRdb's D gene call, TRBD1, goes unchecked for lack of DNA. CDR1 and CDR2 (germline): SGHRS, YFSETQ. The CDR3 length is 15 residues. CDR3 region: CASSLGQGKYNEQFF.

This chain uses TRBV5-1 with TRBJ2-1; TCRdb's D gene call, TRBD2, goes unchecked for lack of DNA. Germline-derived CDR1 and CDR2 are SGHRS and YFSETQ. CDR3 length equals 15 residues. This CDR3 is CASSLMRLAVNEQFF.

The V call is TRBV18, the J call TRBJ2-7; TCRdb reports TRBD2, a call that lacks DNA to check it against. This CDR3 is built from 15 residues. Looked up from germline, CDR1 is KGHSH and CDR2 is LQKENI. This CDR3 is CASSPVSGYSYEQYF.

The CDR3 protein is CASSRKAGTALGDTQYF. The chain joins TRBV27 to TRBJ2-3; with no DNA, the TCRdb D assignment of TRBD1 cannot be verified. Germline lookup yields CDR1 MNHEY and CDR2 SMNVEV (reference sequence). The CDR3 has 17 amino acids.

The chain combines TRBV12-3 or TRBV12-4 with TRBJ1-2; TCRdb indicates TRBD1, and absent DNA this call remains unverified. The CDR3 extends over 14 amino acids. The CDR3 loop is CASSLRGAAYGYTF.

The chain joins TRBV12-3 or TRBV12-4 to TRBJ2-1; TCRdb's assignment of TRBD2 cannot be checked, as there is no DNA. CDR3 size: 11 residues. CDR3 in amino acids: CASSAMSEQFF.

The chain has TRBV6-2 or TRBV6-3 and TRBJ2-1; TCRdb's D call of TRBD1 is untestable without DNA. The CDR3 extends over 15 amino acids. CDR1 and CDR2 (germline): MNHEY, SVGEGT. This chain's CDR3 is CASKGPGTVYNEQFF.